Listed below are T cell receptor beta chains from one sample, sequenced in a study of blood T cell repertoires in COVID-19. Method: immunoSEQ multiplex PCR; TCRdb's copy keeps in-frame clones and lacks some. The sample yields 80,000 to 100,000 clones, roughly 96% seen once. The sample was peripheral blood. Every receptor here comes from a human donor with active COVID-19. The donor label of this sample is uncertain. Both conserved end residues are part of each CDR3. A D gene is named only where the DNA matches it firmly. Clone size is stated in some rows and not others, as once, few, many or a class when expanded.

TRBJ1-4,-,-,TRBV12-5,TGTGCTAGTGGTACAGATACAACTAATGAAAAACTGTTTTTT,CASGTDTTNEKLFF
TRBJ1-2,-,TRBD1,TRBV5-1,TGCGCCAGCAGCTTGGAGGGACAGGGATATGGCTACACCTTC,CASSLEGQGYGYTF
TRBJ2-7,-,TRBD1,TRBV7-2,TGTGCCAGCAGTATCGGGACAGGGGTAAACGAGCAGTACTTC,CASSIGTGVNEQYF
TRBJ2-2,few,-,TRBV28,TGTGCCAGCAGTTTATCGGGCGGGGAGCTGTTTTTT,CASSLSGGELFF
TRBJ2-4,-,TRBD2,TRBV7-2,TGTGCCAGCAGCCCCGGACTAGCGGGGATCCAAAACATTCAGTACTTC,CASSPGLAGIQNIQYF
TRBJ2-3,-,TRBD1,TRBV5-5,TGTGCCAGCAGCTTTGGGACAGGGGGCAAGGGACGCACAGATACGCAGTATTTT,CASSFGTGGKGRTDTQYF
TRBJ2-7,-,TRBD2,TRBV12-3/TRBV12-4,TGTGCCAGCTTGCGGGGGGGGGACTACGAGCAGTACTTC,CASLRGGDYEQYF
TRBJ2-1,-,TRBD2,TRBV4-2,TGTGCCAGCAGCCAAGTCCTCCTAGCGGCGACGAATGAGCAGTTCTTC,CASSQVLLAATNEQFF
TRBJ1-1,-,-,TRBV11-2,TGTGCCAGCAGCTTATACGGTGAAGCTTTCTTT,CASSLYGEAFF
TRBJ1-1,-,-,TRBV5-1,TGCGCCAGCAGGGAATTACAGGGAAGCACTGAAGCTTTCTTT,CASRELQGSTEAFF
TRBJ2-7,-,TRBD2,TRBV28,TGTGCCAGCAAGCGGGAGTCCTACGAGCAGTACTTC,CASKRESYEQYF
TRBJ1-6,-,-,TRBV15,TGTGCCACCAGCAAGACCCTGGGCGATAATTCACCCCTCCACTTT,CATSKTLGDNSPLHF
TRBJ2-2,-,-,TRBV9,TGTGCCAGCAGCCCTAAAACCGGGGAGCTGTTTTTT,CASSPKTGELFF
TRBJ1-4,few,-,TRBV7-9,TGTGCCAGCAGCTCGGACAGCGAGAATGAAAAACTGTTTTTT,CASSSDSENEKLFF
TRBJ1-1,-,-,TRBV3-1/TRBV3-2,TGTGCCAGCAGCCAAGATCTTTTAATGAACACTGAAGCTTTCTTT,CASSQDLLMNTEAFF
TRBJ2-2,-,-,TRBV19,TGTGCCAGTAAGACCCGGGAAAGAAACACCGGGGAGCTGTTTTTT,CASKTRERNTGELFF
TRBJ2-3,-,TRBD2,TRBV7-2,TGTGCCAGCAGGGCTAATAGCGGGGGGGCCATTGATACGCAGTATTTT,CASRANSGGAIDTQYF
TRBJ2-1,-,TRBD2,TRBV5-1,TGCGCCAGCAGCGCCTCTAGCGGGAGCTACAATGAGCAGTTCTTC,CASSASSGSYNEQFF
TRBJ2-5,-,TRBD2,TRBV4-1,TGCGCCAGCAGCCAAGCCCTAGCGGGAGGAATCCAAGAGACCCAGTACTTC,CASSQALAGGIQETQYF
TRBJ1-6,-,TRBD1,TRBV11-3,TGTGCCAGCAGCCCTTGGACAGGTCGCTCACCCCTCCACTTT,CASSPWTGRSPLHF
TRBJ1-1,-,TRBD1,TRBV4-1,TGCGCCAGCAGCCAAGACTCTTCTGGACAGGGAGGAAGGTCTGAAGCTTTCTTT,CASSQDSSGQGGRSEAFF
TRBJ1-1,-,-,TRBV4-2,TGTGCCAGCAGCCAAGATGCGGGTTCGGAAGCTTTCTTT,CASSQDAGSEAFF
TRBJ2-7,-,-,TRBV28,TGTGCCAGCAGTTTTTCCCGGGTGTCCTACGAGCAGTACTTC,CASSFSRVSYEQYF
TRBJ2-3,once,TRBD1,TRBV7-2,TGTGCCAGCAGCACCAAAACAGGGGGCACAGATACGCAGTATTTT,CASSTKTGGTDTQYF
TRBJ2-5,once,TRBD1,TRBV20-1,TGCAGTGCCGGACAGGGAGAGACCCAGTACTTC,CSAGQGETQYF
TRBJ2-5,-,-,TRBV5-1,TGCGCCAGCAGCCCGGGGACAAGCGAGACCCAGTACTTC,CASSPGTSETQYF
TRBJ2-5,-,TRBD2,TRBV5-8,TGTGCCAGCAGCTGGACTAGTGGGTTCCAAGAGACCCAGTACTTC,CASSWTSGFQETQYF
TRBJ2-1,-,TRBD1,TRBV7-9,TGTGCCAGCAGATTTGCCGGGACAGGCTCCTACAATGAGCAGTTCTTC,CASRFAGTGSYNEQFF